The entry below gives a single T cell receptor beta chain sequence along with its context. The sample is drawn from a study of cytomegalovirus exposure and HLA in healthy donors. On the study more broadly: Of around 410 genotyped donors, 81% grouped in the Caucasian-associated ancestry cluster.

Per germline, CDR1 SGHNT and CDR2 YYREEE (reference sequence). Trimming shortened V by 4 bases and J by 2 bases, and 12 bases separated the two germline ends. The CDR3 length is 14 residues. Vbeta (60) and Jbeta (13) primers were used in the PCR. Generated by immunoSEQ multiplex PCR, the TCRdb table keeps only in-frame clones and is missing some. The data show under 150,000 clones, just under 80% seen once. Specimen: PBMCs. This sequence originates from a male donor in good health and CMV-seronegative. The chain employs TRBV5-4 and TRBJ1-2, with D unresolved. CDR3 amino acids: CASSRGQENYGYTF. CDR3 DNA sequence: TGTGCCAGCAGCAGAGGGCAGGAGAACTATGGCTACACCTTC.